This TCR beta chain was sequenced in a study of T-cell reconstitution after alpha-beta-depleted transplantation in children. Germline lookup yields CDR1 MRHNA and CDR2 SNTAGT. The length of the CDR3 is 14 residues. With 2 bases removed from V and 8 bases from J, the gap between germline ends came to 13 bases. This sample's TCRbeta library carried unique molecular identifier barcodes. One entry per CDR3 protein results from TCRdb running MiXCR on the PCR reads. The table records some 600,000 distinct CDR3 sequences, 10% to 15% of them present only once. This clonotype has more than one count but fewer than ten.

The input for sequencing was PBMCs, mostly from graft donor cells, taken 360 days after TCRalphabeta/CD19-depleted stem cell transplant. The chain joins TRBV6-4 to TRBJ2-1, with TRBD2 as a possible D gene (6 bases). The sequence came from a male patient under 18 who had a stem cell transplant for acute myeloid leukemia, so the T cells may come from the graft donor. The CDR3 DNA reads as TGTGCCAGCAGTGACGGAGGGGCCCTAGATGAGCAGTTCTTC. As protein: CASSDGGALDEQFF.